The rows below give T cell receptor beta chains drawn from one sample of a study of CD8+ T cells in alopecia areata. Produced via immunoSEQ multiplex PCR; TCRdb's table is partial and in-frame only. The table has a few hundred thousand clones, about two fifths seen once; the top ten hold about 0.48%. Source: CD4+ T cells sorted from blood, taken at approximately week 30, from a patient treated with tofacitinib. The receptors derive from a human donor with alopecia areata. Both conserved end residues are trimmed from each CDR3.

cdr3_aa: ASSQDPTTYNEQF
v_call: TRBV4-1
j_call: TRBJ2-1

cdr3_aa: ASSRQGALDTQY
v_call: TRBV4-1
j_call: TRBJ2-3

cdr3_aa: ASSLNLPEQY
v_call: TRBV7-9
j_call: TRBJ2-7

cdr3_aa: SSQRTYGYT
v_call: TRBV29-1
j_call: TRBJ1-2

cdr3_aa: ASSSVNGYT
v_call: TRBV5-4
j_call: TRBJ1-2

cdr3_aa: ASSPGVYNEQF
v_call: TRBV18
j_call: TRBJ2-1

cdr3_aa: ASRRVGQGNQPQH
v_call: TRBV6-5
j_call: TRBJ1-5

cdr3_aa: ASSPLGRAF
v_call: TRBV11-2
j_call: TRBJ1-1

cdr3_aa: AIFSGQQLPGANVLT
v_call: TRBV7-9
j_call: TRBJ2-6

cdr3_aa: SAGEGGAQGYT
v_call: TRBV29-1
j_call: TRBJ1-2

cdr3_aa: ASSSRGLAGGRPGELF
v_call: TRBV7-2
j_call: TRBJ2-2

cdr3_aa: ASSFGAQPQH
v_call: TRBV7-9
j_call: TRBJ1-5

cdr3_aa: ASSYRSGELF
v_call: TRBV5-1
j_call: TRBJ2-2

cdr3_aa: ASSMGPLPEAF
v_call: TRBV2
j_call: TRBJ1-1

cdr3_aa: ASSPDRGEAF
v_call: TRBV5-1
j_call: TRBJ1-1

cdr3_aa: ASSFKAAGGANVLT
v_call: TRBV5-4
j_call: TRBJ2-6

cdr3_aa: ASSLDGPSNTGELF
v_call: TRBV2
j_call: TRBJ2-2

cdr3_aa: ASSFPGGTDTQY
v_call: TRBV5-4
j_call: TRBJ2-3

cdr3_aa: ASSLDAAQLQTQY
v_call: TRBV11-2
j_call: TRBJ2-5

cdr3_aa: SVRHTGELF
v_call: TRBV29-1
j_call: TRBJ2-2

cdr3_aa: AILRGDGANVLT
v_call: TRBV10-3
j_call: TRBJ2-6

cdr3_aa: ASSLARRLAMNEQY
v_call: TRBV7-8
j_call: TRBJ2-7

cdr3_aa: SVDRAASTDTQY
v_call: TRBV29-1
j_call: TRBJ2-3

cdr3_aa: ASSRVSGQNTEAF
v_call: TRBV5-1
j_call: TRBJ1-1

cdr3_aa: ASSLKDRGAAVRHEQF
v_call: TRBV7-8
j_call: TRBJ2-1

cdr3_aa: ASSQVYVSTQY
v_call: TRBV4-1
j_call: TRBJ2-3

cdr3_aa: ASSQGGGASSYEQY
v_call: TRBV4-1
j_call: TRBJ2-7

cdr3_aa: ASSLKRTGRVGEAF
v_call: TRBV7-9
j_call: TRBJ1-1

cdr3_aa: ASSLLTSGSTDTQY
v_call: TRBV27
j_call: TRBJ2-3

cdr3_aa: ASSPKTNTEAF
v_call: TRBV18
j_call: TRBJ1-1

cdr3_aa: ASSLIGYPTEAF
v_call: TRBV5-1
j_call: TRBJ1-1

cdr3_aa: ASGSLGTGNTEAF
v_call: TRBV6-5
j_call: TRBJ1-1

cdr3_aa: ASKRDVAGNTIY
v_call: TRBV19
j_call: TRBJ1-3

cdr3_aa: ASSMGLADGEQY
v_call: TRBV5-1
j_call: TRBJ2-7

cdr3_aa: ASSTGQGDGYT
v_call: TRBV7-3
j_call: TRBJ1-2

cdr3_aa: ASSRGGLAGDNEQF
v_call: TRBV5-4
j_call: TRBJ2-1